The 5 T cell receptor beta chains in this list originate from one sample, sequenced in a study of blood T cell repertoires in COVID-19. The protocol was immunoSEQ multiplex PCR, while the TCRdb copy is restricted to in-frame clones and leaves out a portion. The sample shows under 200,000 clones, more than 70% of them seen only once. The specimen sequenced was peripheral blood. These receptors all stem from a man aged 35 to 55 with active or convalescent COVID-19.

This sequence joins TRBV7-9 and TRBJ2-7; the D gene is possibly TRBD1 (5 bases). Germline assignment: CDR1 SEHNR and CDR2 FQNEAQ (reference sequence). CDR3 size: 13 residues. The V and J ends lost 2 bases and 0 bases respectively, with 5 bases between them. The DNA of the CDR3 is TGTGCCAGCAGCTTAAGGGGCTCCTACGAGCAGTACTTC. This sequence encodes CASSLRGSYEQYF. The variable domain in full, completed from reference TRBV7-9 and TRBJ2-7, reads DTGVSQNPRHKITKRGQNVTFRCDPISEHNRLYWYRQTLGQGPEFLTYFQNEAQLEKSRLLSDRFSAERPKGSFSTLEIQRTEQGDSAMYLCASSLRGSYEQYFGPGTRLTVT.

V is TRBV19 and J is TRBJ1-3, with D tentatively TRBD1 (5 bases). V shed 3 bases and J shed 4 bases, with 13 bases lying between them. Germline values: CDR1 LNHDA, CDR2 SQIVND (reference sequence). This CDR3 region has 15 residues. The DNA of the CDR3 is TGTGCCAGTAGTATTGCGAGGCCAGGGGGAAACACCATATATTTT. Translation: CASSIARPGGNTIYF. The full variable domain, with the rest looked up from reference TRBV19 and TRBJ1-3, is DGGITQSPKYLFRKEGQNVTLSCEQNLNHDAMYWYRQDPGQGLRLIYYSQIVNDFQKGDIAEGYSVSREKKESFPLTVTSAQKNPTAFYLCASSIARPGGNTIYFGEGSWLTVV.

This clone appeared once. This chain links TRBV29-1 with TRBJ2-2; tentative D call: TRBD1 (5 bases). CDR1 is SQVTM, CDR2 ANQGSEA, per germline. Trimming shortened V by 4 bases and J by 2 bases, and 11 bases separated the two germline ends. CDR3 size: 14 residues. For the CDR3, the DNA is TGCAGCGTTGTAGAAGACAGAAACACCGGGGAGCTGTTTTTT. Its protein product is CSVVEDRNTGELFF.

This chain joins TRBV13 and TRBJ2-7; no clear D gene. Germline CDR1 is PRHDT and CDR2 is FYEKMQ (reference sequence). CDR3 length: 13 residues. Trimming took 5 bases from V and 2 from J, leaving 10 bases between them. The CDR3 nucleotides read TGTGCCAGCAGCCCCCGTACTCCCTACGAGCAGTACTTC. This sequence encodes CASSPRTPYEQYF.

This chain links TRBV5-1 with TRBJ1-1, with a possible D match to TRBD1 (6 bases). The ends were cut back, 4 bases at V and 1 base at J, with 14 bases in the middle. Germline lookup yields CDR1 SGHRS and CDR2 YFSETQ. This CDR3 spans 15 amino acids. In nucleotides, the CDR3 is TGCGCCAGCAGCCTTGTGGGACAAGCGAACACTGAAGCTTTCTTT. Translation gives CASSLVGQANTEAFF.